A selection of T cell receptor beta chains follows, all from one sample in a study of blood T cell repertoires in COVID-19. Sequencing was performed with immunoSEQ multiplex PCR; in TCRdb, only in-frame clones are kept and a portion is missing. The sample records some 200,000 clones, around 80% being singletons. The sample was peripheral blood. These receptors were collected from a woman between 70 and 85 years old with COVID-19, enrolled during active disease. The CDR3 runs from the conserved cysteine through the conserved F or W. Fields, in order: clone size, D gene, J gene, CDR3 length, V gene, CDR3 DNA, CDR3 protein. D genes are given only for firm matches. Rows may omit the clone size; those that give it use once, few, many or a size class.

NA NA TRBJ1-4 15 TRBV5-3 TGTGCCAGAAGTCTCTCAGGGCCAACTAATGAAAAACTGTTTTTT CARSLSGPTNEKLFF
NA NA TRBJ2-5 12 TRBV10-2 TGCGCCACCCGAGAGGAGGTGGAGACCCAGTACTTC CATREEVETQYF
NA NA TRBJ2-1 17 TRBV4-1 TGCGCCAGCAGCCAGAGGAGATTCTTGAGCTCCTACAATGAGCAGTTCTTC CASSQRRFLSSYNEQFF
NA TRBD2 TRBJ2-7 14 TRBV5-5 TGTGCCAGCAGCTCTTCGACGGGAGGCTACGAGCAGTACTTC CASSSSTGGYEQYF
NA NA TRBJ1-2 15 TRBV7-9 TGTGCCAGCAGCTCGGTCGTCAGGGGATCTGATGGCTACACCTTC CASSSVVRGSDGYTF
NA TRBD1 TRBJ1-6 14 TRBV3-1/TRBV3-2 TGTGCCAGCAGCGCACAGGGGTGGAATTCACCCCTCCACTTT CASSAQGWNSPLHF
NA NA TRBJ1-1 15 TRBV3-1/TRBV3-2 TGTGCCAGCAGCCCCGGGTCCCGAGGGGGCACTGAAGCTTTCTTT CASSPGSRGGTEAFF
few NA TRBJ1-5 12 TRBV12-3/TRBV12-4 TGTGCCAGCAGTCCCATCAATCAGCCCCAGCATTTT CASSPINQPQHF
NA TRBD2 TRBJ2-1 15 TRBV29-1 TGCAGCGATCAACTCGGGACTAGCGGAAACAATGAGCAGTTCTTC CSDQLGTSGNNEQFF
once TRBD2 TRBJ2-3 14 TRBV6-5 TGTGCCAGCGGCTTCCCCGCGGGGGCAGATACGCAGTATTTT CASGFPAGADTQYF
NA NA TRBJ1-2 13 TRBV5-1 TGCGCCAGCAGCTCGGGCAGGGGAGGGGGCTACACCTTC CASSSGRGGGYTF
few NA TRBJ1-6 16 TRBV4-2 TGTGCCAGCAGCCAAGTAACAGGGTCGTATAGTTCACCCCTCCACTTT CASSQVTGSYSSPLHF
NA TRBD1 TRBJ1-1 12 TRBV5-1 TGCGCCAGTAAACAGGGGGGCACTGAAGCTTTCTTT CASKQGGTEAFF
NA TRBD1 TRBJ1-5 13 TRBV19 TGTGCCAGTACCCGGGACAGGGGACAGCCCCAGCATTTT CASTRDRGQPQHF
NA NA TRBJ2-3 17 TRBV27 TGTGCCAGCAGTTTATGGGGCCTATGGGGCGGTTCGGATACGCAGTATTTT CASSLWGLWGGSDTQYF
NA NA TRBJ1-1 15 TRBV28 TGTGCCAGCAGTCCGATGGGGGGGGCGGCCACTGAAGCTTTCTTT CASSPMGGAATEAFF
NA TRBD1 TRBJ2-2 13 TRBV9 TGTGCCAGCAGCTCGCAGGGGGCCGGGGAGCTGTTTTTT CASSSQGAGELFF
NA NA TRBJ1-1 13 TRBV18 TGTGCCAGCTCACCTAATACAGGGAATGAAGCTTTCTTT CASSPNTGNEAFF
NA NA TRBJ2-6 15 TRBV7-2 TGTGCCAGCAGCCCAGCACAGACTGGGGCCAACGTCCTGACTTTC CASSPAQTGANVLTF
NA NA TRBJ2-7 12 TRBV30 TGTGCCTGGACCCAGGGCCCCTACGAGCAGTACTTC CAWTQGPYEQYF
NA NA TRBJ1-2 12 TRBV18 TGTGCCAGCTCATCCGACACCTATGGCTACACCTTC CASSSDTYGYTF
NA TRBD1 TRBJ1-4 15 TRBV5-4 TGTGCCAGCAGCTCACAGGGGGCCAGTAATGAAAAACTGTTTTTT CASSSQGASNEKLFF
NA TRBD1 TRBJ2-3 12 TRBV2 TGTGCCAGCAGTGGGACAGGGGGGGCGCAGTATTTT CASSGTGGAQYF
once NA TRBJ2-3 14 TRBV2 TGTGCCAGCGTTGAGGGGGGGATCACAGATACGCAGTATTTT CASVEGGITDTQYF
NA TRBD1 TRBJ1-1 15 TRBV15 TGTGCCACCAGCAGAGCGGACAGGGAGAATACTGAAGCTTTCTTT CATSRADRENTEAFF
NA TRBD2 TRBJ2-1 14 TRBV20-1 TGCAGTGCTAGTAATAGCGGGGGGAGAAATGAGCAGTTCTTC CSASNSGGRNEQFF
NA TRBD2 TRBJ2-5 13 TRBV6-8 TGTGCCAGGAGGCGGGGGAGTAGGGAGACCCAGTACTTC CARRRGSRETQYF
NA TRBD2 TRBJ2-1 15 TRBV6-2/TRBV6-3 TGTGCCAGCAGTTATATAGCGGGGGTGCTCAATGAGCAGTTCTTC CASSYIAGVLNEQFF
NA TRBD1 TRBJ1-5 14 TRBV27 TGTGCCAGCAGTTTATTAGGGGGCGATCAGCCCCAGCATTTT CASSLLGGDQPQHF
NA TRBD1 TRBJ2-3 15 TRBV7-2 TGTGCCAGCAGCTCCGGACAGGGCCGCACAGATACGCAGTATTTT CASSSGQGRTDTQYF
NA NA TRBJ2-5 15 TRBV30 TGTGCCTGGAGTGTAGTGGGGCGCCACCAAGAGACCCAGTACTTC CAWSVVGRHQETQYF
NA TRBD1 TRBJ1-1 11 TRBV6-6 TGTGCCAGCAGTTCCCAGGGGGGAGCTTTCTTT CASSSQGGAFF